This TCR beta chain appears in the sequencing data of a study of blood T cells in healthy people across ages. Study-wide points: Strong correlation was found linking TCR beta diversity to naive T cell percentage.

Worth noting for this clonotype: What it binds is unknown.

A second PCR, run for about 6 to 12 cycles, used a sample-barcoded 5' primer plus a J-beta primer mix. TCRdb independently ran MiXCR on the 5' RACE reads; one entry per CDR3 protein. The table shows about a million distinct CDR3 sequences, with around 46% occurring only once. Isolated PBMCs totaled at least 7 million in each sample. CDR3 length: 15 residues. V was clipped by 2 bases and J by 7 bases; unmatched bases: 5. Per germline, CDR1 SGHTA and CDR2 FQGNSA. This TCR derives from a man aged 25 to 40 in good health. Sequenced material: blood. The chain combines TRBV7-2 with TRBJ2-2, with 9 bases identical to TRBD1. In DNA, the CDR3 is TGTGCCAGCAGCTTAAGGACAGGGGATGGCGGGGAGCTGTTTTTT. Its protein product is CASSLRTGDGGELFF.